This T cell receptor (beta chain) was retrieved from a study of T cells in Graves' hyperthyroidism and ophthalmopathy. Germline values: CDR1 KGHSH, CDR2 LQKENI. Trimming cost V 3 bases and J 5 bases; bases outside gene matches: 11. The CDR3 covers 18 residues. Study-level points and caveats: Onset of ophthalmopathy came a median 6.5 months after the model predicted it.

RNA transcripts served as the template for amplifying TCR beta CDR3 regions. HTBI primers were employed in a first-round RT-PCR of the TCR CDR3. TCRdb ran MiXCR on the multiplex PCR reads and lists one entry per CDR3 protein. The sample has about 410,000 distinct CDR3 sequences, more than 14% seen once. As to this clonotype: What it binds is unknown.

This clonotype was obtained from a woman in her twenties or thirties with Graves' ophthalmopathy. The J gene is TRBJ1-6, the V gene TRBV18; 9 bases match TRBD1. Sequencing was done on a sample of blood. The CDR3 here is CASSPIAGTGLNNSPLHF. CDR3 coding DNA: TGTGCCAGCTCACCGATTGCCGGGACAGGGCTAAATAATTCACCCCTCCACTTT.